One T cell receptor beta chain is described in this entry. What it binds is not known. Quantitative barcoded 5'-RACE was used to prepare TCR beta libraries. TCRdb reanalysed the 5' RACE reads using MiXCR and keeps one entry per CDR3 protein. The sample yields around 490,000 distinct CDR3 sequences, over 4% seen once. The data were obtained in a study of CD8 T cells in ankylosing spondylitis. Study results and limitations: Roughly 8 highly homologous variants formed a TCR beta motif that appeared characteristic of ankylosing spondylitis blood. Several of the motif variants were reported before in synovial fluid and blood from reactive arthritis.

Germline V gives CDR1 DFQATT, CDR2 SNEGSKA (reference sequence). V lost 2 bases, J lost 2 bases, and 0 bases stayed unmatched. The CDR3 covers 13 residues. The receptor was isolated from a male donor with ankylosing spondylitis. Material for sequencing was blood, either unsorted or a sorted T cell fraction (not recorded which). V is TRBV20-1 and J is TRBJ2-1; 7 nucleotides match TRBD2. The CDR3 region is CSARSGAYNEQFF. CDR3 DNA: TGCAGTGCTAGAAGCGGGGCCTACAATGAGCAGTTCTTC.